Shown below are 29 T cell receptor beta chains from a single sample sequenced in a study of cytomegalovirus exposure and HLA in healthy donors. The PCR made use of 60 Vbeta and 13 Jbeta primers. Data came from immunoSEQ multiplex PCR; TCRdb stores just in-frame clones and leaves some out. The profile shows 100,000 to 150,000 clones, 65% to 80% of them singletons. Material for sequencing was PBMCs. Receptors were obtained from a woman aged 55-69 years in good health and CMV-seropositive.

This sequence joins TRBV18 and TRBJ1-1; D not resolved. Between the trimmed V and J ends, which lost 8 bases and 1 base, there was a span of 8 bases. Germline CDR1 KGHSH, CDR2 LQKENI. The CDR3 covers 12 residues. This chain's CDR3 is CASQLQNTEAFF. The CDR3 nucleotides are TGTGCCAGCCAACTCCAGAACACTGAAGCTTTCTTT.

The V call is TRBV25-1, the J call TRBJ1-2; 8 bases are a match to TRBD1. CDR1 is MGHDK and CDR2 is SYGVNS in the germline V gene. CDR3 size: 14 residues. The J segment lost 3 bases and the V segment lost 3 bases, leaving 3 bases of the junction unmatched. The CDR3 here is CASSEQGADYGYTF. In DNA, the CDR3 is TGTGCCAGCAGTGAGCAGGGGGCGGACTATGGCTACACCTTC.

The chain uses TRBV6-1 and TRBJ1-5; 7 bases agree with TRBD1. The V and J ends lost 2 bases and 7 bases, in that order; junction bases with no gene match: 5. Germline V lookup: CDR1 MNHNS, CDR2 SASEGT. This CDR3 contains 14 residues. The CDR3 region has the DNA TGTGCCAGCAGTGAAAACAGGGGAATCCAGCCCCAGCATTTT. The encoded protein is CASSENRGIQPQHF.

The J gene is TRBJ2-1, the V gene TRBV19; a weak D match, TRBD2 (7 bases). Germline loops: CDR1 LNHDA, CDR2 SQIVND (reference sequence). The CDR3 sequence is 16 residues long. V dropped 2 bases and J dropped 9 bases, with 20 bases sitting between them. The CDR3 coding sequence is TGTGCCAGTAGTATATCCTTTTGGGGGGGGCCTGGTGAGCAGTTCTTC. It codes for CASSISFWGGPGEQFF.

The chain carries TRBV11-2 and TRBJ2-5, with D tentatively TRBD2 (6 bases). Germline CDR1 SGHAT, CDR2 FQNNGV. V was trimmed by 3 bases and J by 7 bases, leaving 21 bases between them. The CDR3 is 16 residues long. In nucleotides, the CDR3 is TGTGCCAGCAGCTTGATGACGGGACTCACCGGCGGGACCCAGTACTTC. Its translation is CASSLMTGLTGGTQYF.

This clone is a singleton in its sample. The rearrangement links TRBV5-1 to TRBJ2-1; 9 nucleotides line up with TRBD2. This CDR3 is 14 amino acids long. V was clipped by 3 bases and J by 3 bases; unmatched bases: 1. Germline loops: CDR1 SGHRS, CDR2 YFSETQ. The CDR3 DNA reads TGCGCCAGCAGCTCGACTAGCGGCTACAATGAGCAGTTCTTC. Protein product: CASSSTSGYNEQFF. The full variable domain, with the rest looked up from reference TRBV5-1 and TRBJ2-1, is KAGVTQTPRYLIKTRGQQVTLSCSPISGHRSVSWYQQTPGQGLQFLFEYFSETQRNKGNFPGRFSGRQFSNSRSEMNVSTLELGDSALYLCASSSTSGYNEQFFGPGTRLTVL.

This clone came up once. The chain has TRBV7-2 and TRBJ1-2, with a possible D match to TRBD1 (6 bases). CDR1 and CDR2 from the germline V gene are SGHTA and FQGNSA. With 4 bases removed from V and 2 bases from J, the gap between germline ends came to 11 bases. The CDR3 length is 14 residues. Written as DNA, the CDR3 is TGTGCCAGCAGCTCGACAGGTGAGAACTATGGCTACACCTTC. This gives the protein CASSSTGENYGYTF.

CDR3 sequence (DNA): TGTGCCAGCAGTGGTAGGGGTGTCGGCAATCAGCCCCAGCATTTT. It yields the protein CASSGRGVGNQPQHF. The chain is built from TRBV2 and TRBJ1-5, with D perhaps TRBD1 (5 bases). The V gene's germline CDR1 is SNHLY and CDR2 FYNNEI. With 4 bases removed from V and 2 bases from J, the gap between germline ends came to 12 bases. The CDR3 is 15 residues long.

In DNA, the CDR3 is TGCGCCAGCAGCTATACTAGCGGGAGCCATGAGCAGTTCTTC. Its translation is CASSYTSGSHEQFF. V usage is TRBV5-1 and J usage is TRBJ2-1; the match to TRBD2 covers 11 bases. The junction had 4 bases not matched to a gene; V was cut back by 3 bases and J by 8 bases. In germline, CDR1 is SGHRS, CDR2 YFSETQ. The CDR3 runs to 14 residues.

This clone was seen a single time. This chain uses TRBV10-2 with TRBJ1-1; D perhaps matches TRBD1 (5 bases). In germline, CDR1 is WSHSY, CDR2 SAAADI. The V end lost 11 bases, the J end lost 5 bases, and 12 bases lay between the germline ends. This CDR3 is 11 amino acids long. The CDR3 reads CASRGGTEAFF. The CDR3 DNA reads TGCGCCTCCCGGGGGGGTACTGAAGCTTTCTTT.

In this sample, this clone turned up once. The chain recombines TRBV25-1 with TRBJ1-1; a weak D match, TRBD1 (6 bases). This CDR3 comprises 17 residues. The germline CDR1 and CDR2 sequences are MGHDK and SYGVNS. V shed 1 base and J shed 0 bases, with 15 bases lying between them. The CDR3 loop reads CASSEFGRGHLNTEAFF. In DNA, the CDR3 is TGTGCCAGCAGTGAATTCGGCAGGGGTCACTTGAACACTGAAGCTTTCTTT.

CDR3 in DNA: TGTGCCAGCAGCTTCCAGGGGTCCACTGAAGCTTTCTTT. Translation gives CASSFQGSTEAFF. The chain uses TRBV7-9 and TRBJ1-1, with a weak D call TRBD1 (6 bases). Trimming cost V 3 bases and J 4 bases, with 9 bases left between them. Germline V gene lookup returns CDR1 SEHNR and CDR2 FQNEAQ (reference sequence). The CDR3 is 13 amino acids.

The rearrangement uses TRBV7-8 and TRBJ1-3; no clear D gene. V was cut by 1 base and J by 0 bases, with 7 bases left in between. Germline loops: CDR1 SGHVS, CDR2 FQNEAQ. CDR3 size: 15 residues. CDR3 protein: CASSLVALSGNTIYF. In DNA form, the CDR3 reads TGTGCCAGCAGCTTAGTGGCCCTCTCTGGAAACACCATATATTTT.

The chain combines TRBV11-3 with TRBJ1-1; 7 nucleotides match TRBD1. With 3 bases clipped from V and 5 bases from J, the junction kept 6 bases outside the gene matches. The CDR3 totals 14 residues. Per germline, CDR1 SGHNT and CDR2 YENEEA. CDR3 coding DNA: TGTGCCAGCAGCTTGACAGGGAGTAGTACTGAAGCTTTCTTT. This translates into CASSLTGSSTEAFF.

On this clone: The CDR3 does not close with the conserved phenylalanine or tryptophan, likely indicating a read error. DNA of the CDR3: TGTGCCAGCAGCTCCCGACTAGCGGGAGTTTTAGATACGCAGTATCTT. This codes for CASSSRLAGVLDTQYL. The chain combines TRBV9 with TRBJ2-3; 12 nucleotides line up with TRBD2. The germline V gene encodes CDR1 SGDLS and CDR2 YYNGEE. The length of the CDR3 is 16 residues. V was pared by 4 bases and J by 5 bases, with 8 bases of the junction left unmatched.

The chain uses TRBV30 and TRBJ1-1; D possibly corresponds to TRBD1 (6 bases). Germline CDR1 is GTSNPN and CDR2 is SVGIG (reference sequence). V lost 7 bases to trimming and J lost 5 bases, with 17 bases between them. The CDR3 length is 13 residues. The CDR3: CAYRRGAGTEAFF. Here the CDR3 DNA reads TGTGCCTACCGACGGGGGGCGGGTACTGAAGCTTTCTTT.

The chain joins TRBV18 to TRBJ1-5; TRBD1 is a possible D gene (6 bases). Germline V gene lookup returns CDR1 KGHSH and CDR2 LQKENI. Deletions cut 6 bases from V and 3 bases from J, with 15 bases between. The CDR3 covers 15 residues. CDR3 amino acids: CASSLTGGSNQPQHF. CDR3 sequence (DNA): TGTGCCAGCTCTTTGACAGGAGGATCCAATCAGCCCCAGCATTTT.

The CDR3 reads CASSNRAVYGYTF. The DNA for the CDR3 is TGTGCCAGCAGCAACAGGGCCGTCTATGGCTACACCTTC. The V call is TRBV7-8, the J call TRBJ1-2; a weak D match, TRBD1 (6 bases). The germline CDR1 and CDR2 sequences are SGHVS and FQNEAQ. Trimming left V 5 bases short and J 4 bases short, with 11 bases between. The CDR3 length is 13 residues.

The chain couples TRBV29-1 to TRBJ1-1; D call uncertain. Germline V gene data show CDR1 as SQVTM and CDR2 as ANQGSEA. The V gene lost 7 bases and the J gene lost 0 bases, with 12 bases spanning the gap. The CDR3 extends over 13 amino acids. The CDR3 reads CSGQRIMNTEAFF. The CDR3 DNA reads TGCAGCGGACAACGGATAATGAACACTGAAGCTTTCTTT.

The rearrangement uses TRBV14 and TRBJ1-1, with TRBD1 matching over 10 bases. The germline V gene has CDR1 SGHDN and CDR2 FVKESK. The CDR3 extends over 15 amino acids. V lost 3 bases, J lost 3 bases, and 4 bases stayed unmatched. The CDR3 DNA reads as TGTGCCAGCAGCCAGACGACAGGGGGCTACACTGAAGCTTTCTTT. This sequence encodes CASSQTTGGYTEAFF.

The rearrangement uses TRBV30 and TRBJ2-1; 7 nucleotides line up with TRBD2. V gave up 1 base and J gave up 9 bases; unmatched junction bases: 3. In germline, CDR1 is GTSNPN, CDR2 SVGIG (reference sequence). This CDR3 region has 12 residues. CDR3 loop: CAWSGEGREQFF. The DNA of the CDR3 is TGTGCCTGGAGTGGGGAGGGTCGTGAGCAGTTCTTC.

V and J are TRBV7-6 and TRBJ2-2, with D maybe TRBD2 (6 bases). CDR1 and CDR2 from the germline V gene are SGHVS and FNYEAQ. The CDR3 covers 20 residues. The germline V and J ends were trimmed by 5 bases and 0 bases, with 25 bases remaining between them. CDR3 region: CASSRIVPGGMIPNTGELFF. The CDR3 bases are TGTGCCAGCAGCCGAATCGTGCCGGGCGGGATGATCCCGAACACCGGGGAGCTGTTTTTT.

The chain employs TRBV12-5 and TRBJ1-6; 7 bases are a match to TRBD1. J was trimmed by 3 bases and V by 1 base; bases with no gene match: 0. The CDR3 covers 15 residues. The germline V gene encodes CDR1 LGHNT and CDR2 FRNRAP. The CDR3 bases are TGTGCTAGTGGTTTGGGGACAGGCTATAATTCACCCCTCCACTTT. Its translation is CASGLGTGYNSPLHF.

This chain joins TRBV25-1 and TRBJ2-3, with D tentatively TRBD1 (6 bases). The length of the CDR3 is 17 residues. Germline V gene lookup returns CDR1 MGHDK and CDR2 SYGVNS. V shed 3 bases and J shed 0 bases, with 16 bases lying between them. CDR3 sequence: CASSEGHRVTSTDTQYF. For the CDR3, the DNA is TGTGCCAGCAGTGAGGGGCACAGGGTCACTAGCACAGATACGCAGTATTTT.

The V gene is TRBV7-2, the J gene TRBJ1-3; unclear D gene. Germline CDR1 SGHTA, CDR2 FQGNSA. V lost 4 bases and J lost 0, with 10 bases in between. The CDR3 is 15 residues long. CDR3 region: CASSYLLFSGNTIYF. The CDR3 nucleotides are TGTGCCAGCAGCTATCTGTTGTTCTCTGGAAACACCATATATTTT.

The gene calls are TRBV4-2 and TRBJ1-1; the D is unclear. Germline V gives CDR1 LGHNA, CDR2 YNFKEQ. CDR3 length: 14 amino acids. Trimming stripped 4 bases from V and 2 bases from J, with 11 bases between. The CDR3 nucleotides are TGTGCCAGCAGCCCAGTTGATGGTAACACTGAAGCTTTCTTT. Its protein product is CASSPVDGNTEAFF.

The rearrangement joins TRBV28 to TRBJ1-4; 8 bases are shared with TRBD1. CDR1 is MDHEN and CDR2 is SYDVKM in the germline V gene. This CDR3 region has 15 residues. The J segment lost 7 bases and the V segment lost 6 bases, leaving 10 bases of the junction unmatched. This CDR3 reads CASRFEDRVTEKLFF. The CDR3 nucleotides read TGTGCCAGCAGGTTCGAGGACAGGGTAACTGAAAAACTGTTTTTT.

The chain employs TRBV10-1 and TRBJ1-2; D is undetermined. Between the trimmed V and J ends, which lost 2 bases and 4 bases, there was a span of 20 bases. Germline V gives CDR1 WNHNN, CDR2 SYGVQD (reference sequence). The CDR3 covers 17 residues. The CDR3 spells CASSEEGGRVAFYGYTF. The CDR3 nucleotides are TGCGCCAGCAGTGAGGAGGGTGGCAGAGTAGCCTTCTATGGCTACACCTTC.

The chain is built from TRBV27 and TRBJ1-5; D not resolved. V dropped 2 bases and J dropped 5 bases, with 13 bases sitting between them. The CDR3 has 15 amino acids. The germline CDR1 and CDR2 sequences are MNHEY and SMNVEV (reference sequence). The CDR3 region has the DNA TGTGCCAGCAGTTTAAAGTCGGGAAGGGATCAGCCCCAGCATTTT. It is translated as CASSLKSGRDQPQHF.